Sequencing of this T cell receptor beta chain was carried out in a study of T cell changes during pregnancy in multiple sclerosis. TCRdb's copy holds only in-frame clones and misses some; the assay was immunoSEQ multiplex PCR. The repertoire holds tens of thousands of clones, about 91% seen once, with roughly 0.92% in the top ten. This clonotype was sampled from a female donor with multiple sclerosis, enrolled in a pregnancy study. Sample: peripheral blood, taken after pregnancy.

The CDR3 region is CASSSNRLAKNIQYF. The CDR3 DNA reads TGTGCCAGCAGCTCAAACAGGCTAGCCAAAAACATTCAGTACTTC. V usage is TRBV7-3 and J usage is TRBJ2-4; TRBD1 is a possible D gene (5 bases). The length of the CDR3 is 15 residues. Germline loops: CDR1 SGHTA, CDR2 FQGTGA. The germline V and J ends were trimmed by 4 bases and 0 bases, with 10 bases remaining between them.